The subject of this entry is one TCR beta chain. A much larger clone sits a single nucleotide away, making a read error possible. This record belongs to a study of blood T cell repertoires in COVID-19. This study enrolled people aged about 18 to 90 from about 24 US geographic areas. This CDR3 has 14 residues. The ends lost 3 bases at V and 4 bases at J; junction bases unmatched: 3. CDR1 and CDR2 from the germline V gene are SGHRS and YFSETQ. Assay: immunoSEQ multiplex PCR; the TCRdb copy retains only in-frame clones and omits some. The repertoire consists of some 490,000 clones, with approximately 91% occurring once and the leading ten covering 7% to 10%.

The receptor was isolated from a woman in her sixties who had recovered from COVID-19. The V call is TRBV5-1, the J call TRBJ2-2, with 7 bases identical to TRBD1. The specimen was PBMCs or T cells enriched from blood (not recorded which). The CDR3 DNA sequence: TGCGCCAGCAGCTCCGGACAGGTCACCGGGGAGCTGTTTTTT. This codes for CASSSGQVTGELFF.